This TCR beta chain was recorded in a study of cytomegalovirus exposure and HLA in healthy donors. The germline gives CDR1 LNHNV, CDR2 YYDKDF (reference sequence). The CDR3 runs to 15 residues. Trimming pared 2 bases from V and 3 bases from J, leaving 14 bases between. General study results and limits: A previous analysis found most TCR beta V segments productive roughly 87% or roughly 30% of the time. A few CMV-associated chains were confirmed in vitro to be specific for CMV antigens. Beyond CMV serostatus, there was no information to go on about immune exposure.

In regard to this clone: Its antigen is not known.

It was with 60 Vbeta and 13 Jbeta primers that the PCR ran. In the authors' workflow: Approximately 12 million of about 80 million unique TCR beta chains were shared, per a later count. TCRdb's copy holds only in-frame clones and misses some; the assay was immunoSEQ multiplex PCR. V and J calls and clone size follow that table, whereas D and trimming were derived from the DNA. The data hold about 200,000 clones, with 65% to 90% observed a single time. The V gene is TRBV15, the J gene TRBJ2-7, with D unresolved. Sequencing used PBMCs. This TCR was sampled from a woman younger than 45 in good health and CMV-seronegative. The CDR3 spells CATSRSLSPIYEQYF. Written as DNA, the CDR3 is TGTGCCACCAGCAGAAGTCTGAGTCCCATCTACGAGCAGTACTTC.